This TCR beta chain was identified during a study of cytomegalovirus exposure and HLA in healthy donors. The PCR contained 60 Vbeta and 13 Jbeta primers. Some clones are missing from TCRdb's copy, which holds only in-frame ones; the method was immunoSEQ multiplex PCR. The sample has some 200,000 clones, about 81% seen once. This clone appeared a single time. This same CDR3 is encoded by further DNA sequences in the sample. The length of the CDR3 is 14 residues. Germline assignment: CDR1 SGHVS and CDR2 FNYEAQ. After removal of 5 bases from V and 8 bases from J, the junction contained 6 bases not matched to a gene.

V usage is TRBV7-6 and J usage is TRBJ1-4, with 9 bases fitting TRBD1. Sequencing input: PBMCs. The TCR sequence derives from a woman aged 18-35 years in good health and CMV-seronegative. Here the CDR3 reads CASSKGQGGEKLFF. The CDR3 bases are TGTGCCAGCAGCAAGGGACAGGGAGGCGAAAAACTGTTTTTT.